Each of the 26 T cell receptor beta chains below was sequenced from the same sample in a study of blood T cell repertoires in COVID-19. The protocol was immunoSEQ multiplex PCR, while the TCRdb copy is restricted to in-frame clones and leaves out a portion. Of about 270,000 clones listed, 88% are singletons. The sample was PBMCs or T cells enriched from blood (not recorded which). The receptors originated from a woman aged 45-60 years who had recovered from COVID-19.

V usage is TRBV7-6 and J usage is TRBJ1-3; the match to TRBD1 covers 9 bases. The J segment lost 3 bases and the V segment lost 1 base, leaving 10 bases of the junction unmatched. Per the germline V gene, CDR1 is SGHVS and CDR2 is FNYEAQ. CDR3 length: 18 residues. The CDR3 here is CASSLEQGARRIGNTIYF. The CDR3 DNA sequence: TGTGCCAGCAGCTTAGAACAGGGGGCGCGCAGAATTGGAAACACCATATATTTT.

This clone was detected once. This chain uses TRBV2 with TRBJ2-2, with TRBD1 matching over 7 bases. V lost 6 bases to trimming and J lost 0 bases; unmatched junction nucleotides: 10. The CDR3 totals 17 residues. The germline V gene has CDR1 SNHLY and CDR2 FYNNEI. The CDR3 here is CASRKDRADSNTGELFF. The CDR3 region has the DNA TGTGCCAGCAGAAAAGACAGGGCAGATTCGAACACCGGGGAGCTGTTTTTT.

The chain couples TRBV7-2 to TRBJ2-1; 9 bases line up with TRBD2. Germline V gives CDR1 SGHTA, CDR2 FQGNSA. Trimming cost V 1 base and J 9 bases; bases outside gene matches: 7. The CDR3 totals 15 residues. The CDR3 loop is CASSLDSGSSGEQFF. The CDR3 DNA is TGTGCCAGCAGCTTAGATAGCGGGAGTAGCGGTGAGCAGTTCTTC.

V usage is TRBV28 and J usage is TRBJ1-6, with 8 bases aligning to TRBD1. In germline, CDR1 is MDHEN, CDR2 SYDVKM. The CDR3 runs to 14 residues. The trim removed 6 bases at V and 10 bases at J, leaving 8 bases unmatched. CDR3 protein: CASSIGQGLSPLHF. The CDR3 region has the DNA TGTGCCAGCAGCATCGGACAGGGACTCTCACCCCTCCACTTT.

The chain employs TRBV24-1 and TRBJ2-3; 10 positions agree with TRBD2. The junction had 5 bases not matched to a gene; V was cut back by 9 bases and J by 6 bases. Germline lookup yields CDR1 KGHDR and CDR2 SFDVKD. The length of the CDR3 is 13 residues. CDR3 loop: CATALAGLDTQYF. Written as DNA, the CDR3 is TGTGCCACCGCACTAGCGGGATTGGATACGCAGTATTTT.

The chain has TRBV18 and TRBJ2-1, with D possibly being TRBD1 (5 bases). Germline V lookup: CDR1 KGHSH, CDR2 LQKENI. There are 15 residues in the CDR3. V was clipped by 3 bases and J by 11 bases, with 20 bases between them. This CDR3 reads CASSPDNWIIGQQFF. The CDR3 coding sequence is TGTGCCAGCTCACCGGACAATTGGATCATCGGGCAGCAGTTCTTC.

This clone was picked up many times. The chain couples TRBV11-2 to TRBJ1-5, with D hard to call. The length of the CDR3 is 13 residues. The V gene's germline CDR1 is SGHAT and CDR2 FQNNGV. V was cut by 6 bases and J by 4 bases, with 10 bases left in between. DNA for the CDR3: TGTGCCAGCAGTCGACTGAATAATCAGCCCCAGCATTTT. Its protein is CASSRLNNQPQHF.

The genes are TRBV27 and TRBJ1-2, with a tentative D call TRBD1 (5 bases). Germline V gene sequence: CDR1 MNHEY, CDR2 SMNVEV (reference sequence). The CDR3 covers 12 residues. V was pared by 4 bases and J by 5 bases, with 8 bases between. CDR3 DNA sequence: TGTGCCAGCAGTTCGGCAGGGTATGGCTACACCTTC. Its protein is CASSSAGYGYTF.

CDR3 loop: CASMVESGSGELFF. CDR3 nucleotide sequence: TGTGCCAGCATGGTCGAGAGCGGAAGCGGGGAGCTGTTTTTT. This chain uses TRBV2 with TRBJ2-2, with D tentatively TRBD2 (5 bases). Per germline, CDR1 SNHLY and CDR2 FYNNEI. CDR3 size: 14 residues. V shed 7 bases and J shed 7 bases, with 16 bases lying between them.

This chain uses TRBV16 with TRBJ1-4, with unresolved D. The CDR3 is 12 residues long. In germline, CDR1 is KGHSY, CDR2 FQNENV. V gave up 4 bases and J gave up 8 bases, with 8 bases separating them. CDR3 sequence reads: CASSRDFEKLFF. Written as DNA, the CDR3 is TGTGCCAGCAGCCGTGACTTCGAAAAACTGTTTTTT.

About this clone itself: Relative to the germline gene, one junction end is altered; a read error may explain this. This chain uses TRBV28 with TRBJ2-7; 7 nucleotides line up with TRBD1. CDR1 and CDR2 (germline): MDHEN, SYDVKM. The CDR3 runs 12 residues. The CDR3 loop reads CASSQNRGGPGF. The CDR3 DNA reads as TGTGCCAGCAGTCAAAACAGGGGCGGCCCAGGCTTC.

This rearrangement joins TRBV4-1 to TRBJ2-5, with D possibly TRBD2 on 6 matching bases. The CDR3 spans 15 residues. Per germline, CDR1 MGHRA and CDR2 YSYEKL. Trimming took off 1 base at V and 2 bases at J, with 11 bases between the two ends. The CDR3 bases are TGCGCCAGCAGCCAAGGAGGCGGGATACAAGAGACCCAGTACTTC. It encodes CASSQGGGIQETQYF.

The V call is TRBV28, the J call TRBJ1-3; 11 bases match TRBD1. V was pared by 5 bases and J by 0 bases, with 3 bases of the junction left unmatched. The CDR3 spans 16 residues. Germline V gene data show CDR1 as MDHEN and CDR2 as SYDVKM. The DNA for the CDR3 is TGTGCCAGCAGTGCAGGACAGGGGGCCTCTGGAAACACCATATATTTT. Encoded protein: CASSAGQGASGNTIYF.

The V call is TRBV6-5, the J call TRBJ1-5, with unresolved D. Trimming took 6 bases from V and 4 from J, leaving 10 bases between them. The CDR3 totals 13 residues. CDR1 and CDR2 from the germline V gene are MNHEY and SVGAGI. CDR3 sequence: CASRRVANQPQHF. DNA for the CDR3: TGTGCCAGCAGACGGGTCGCAAATCAGCCCCAGCATTTT.

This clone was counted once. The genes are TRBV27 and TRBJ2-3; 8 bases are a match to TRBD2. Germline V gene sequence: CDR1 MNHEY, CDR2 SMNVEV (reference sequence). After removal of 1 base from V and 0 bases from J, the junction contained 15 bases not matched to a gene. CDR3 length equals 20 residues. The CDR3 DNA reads TGTGCCAGCAGTTTATACCTCGGGCTAGCGGGTACCACTAGCACAGATACGCAGTATTTT. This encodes CASSLYLGLAGTTSTDTQYF.

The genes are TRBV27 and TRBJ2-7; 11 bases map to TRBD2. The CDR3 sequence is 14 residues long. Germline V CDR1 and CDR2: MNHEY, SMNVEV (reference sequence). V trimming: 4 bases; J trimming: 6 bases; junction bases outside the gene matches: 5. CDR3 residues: CASSSGLAGGEQYF. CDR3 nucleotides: TGTGCCAGCAGTTCTGGACTAGCGGGTGGCGAGCAGTACTTC.

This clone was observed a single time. The DNA of the CDR3 is TGTGCCAGCAGCATCCTGGGACTTGAAAACAATGAGCAGTTCTTC. Its protein is CASSILGLENNEQFF. The chain carries TRBV7-2 and TRBJ2-1, with a weak D call TRBD2 (6 bases). Germline V gene lookup returns CDR1 SGHTA and CDR2 FQGNSA. The CDR3 sequence is 15 residues long. Trimming stripped 5 bases from V and 5 bases from J, with 16 bases between.

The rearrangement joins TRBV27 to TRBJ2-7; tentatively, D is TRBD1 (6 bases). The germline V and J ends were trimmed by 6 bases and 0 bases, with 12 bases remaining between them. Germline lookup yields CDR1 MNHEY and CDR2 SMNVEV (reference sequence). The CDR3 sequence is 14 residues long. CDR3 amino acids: CASRLRDTSYEQYF. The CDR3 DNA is TGTGCCAGCAGACTCCGGGACACCTCCTACGAGCAGTACTTC.

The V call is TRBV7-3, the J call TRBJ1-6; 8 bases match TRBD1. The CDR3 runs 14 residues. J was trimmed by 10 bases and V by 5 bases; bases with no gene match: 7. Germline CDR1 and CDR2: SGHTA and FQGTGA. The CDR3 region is CASSTGQGRSPLHF. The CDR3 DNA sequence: TGTGCCAGCAGCACCGGACAGGGTCGATCACCCCTCCACTTT.

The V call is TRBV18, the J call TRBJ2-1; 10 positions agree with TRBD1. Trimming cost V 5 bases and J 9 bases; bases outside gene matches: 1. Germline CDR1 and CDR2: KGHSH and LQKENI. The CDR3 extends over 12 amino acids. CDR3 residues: CASSDRGLEQFF. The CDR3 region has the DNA TGTGCCAGCTCAGACAGGGGGCTTGAGCAGTTCTTC.

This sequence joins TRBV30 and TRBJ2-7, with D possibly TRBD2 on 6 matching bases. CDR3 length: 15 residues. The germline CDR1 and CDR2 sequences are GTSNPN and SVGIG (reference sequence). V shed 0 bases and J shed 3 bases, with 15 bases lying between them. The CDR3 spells CAWSVQEGPSYEQYF. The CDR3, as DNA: TGTGCCTGGAGTGTACAGGAGGGGCCAAGCTACGAGCAGTACTTC.

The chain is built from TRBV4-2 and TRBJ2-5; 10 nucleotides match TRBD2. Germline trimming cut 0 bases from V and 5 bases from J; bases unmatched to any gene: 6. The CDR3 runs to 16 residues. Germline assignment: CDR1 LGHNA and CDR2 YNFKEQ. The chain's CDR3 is CASSQERAGGLETQYF. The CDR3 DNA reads TGTGCCAGCAGCCAAGAACGAGCGGGAGGGTTGGAGACCCAGTACTTC.

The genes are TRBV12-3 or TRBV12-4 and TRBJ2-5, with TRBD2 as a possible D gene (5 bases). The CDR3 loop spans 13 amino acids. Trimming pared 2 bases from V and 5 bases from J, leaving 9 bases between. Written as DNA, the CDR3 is TGTGCCAGCAGTTTACGGGAAATGGAGACCCAGTACTTC. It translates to CASSLREMETQYF.

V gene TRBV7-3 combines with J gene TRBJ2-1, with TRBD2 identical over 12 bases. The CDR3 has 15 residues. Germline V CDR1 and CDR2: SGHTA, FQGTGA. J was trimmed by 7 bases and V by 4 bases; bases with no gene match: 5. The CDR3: CASSSTSGRWNEQFF. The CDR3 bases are TGTGCCAGCAGCTCCACTAGCGGGAGGTGGAATGAGCAGTTCTTC.

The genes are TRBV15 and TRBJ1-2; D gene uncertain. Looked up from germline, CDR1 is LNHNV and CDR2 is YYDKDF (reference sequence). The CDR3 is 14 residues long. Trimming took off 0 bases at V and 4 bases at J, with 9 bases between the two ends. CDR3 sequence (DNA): TGTGCCACCAGCAGAGATCAGTTGATCTATGGCTACACCTTC. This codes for CATSRDQLIYGYTF.

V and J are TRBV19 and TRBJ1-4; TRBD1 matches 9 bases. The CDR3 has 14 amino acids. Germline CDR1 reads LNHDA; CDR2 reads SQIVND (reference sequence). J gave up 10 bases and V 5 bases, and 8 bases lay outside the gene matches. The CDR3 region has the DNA TGTGCCAGTAGTCACAGGGGGCTCGCTGGAAAACTGTTTTTT. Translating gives CASSHRGLAGKLFF.